The clone carrying this TCR beta chain was recorded many times. The antigen remains undetermined. This entry comes from a study of T cells in Graves' hyperthyroidism and ophthalmopathy. Study results and limitations: The authors' 13 V-J model separated ophthalmopathy from stable hyperthyroidism. In the blood, most expanded thyroid clonotypes above 0.001 appeared as well. Model output signaled ophthalmopathy a median roughly 6.1 months ahead of onset.

CDR1 and CDR2 from the germline V gene are SGHAT and FQNNGV. V gave up 1 base and J gave up 5 bases; unmatched junction bases: 10. The CDR3 is 16 residues long. If no ophthalmopathy progression occurred within 18 months, Graves' hyperthyroidism was stable. TCR beta CDR3 region amplification was performed from RNA transcripts. HTBI primers were the set used in a first-round RT-PCR of the TCR CDR3. TCRdb re-derived calls from the multiplex PCR reads in MiXCR, one entry per CDR3 protein. This repertoire shows 300,000 to 400,000 distinct CDR3 sequences, 11% to 15% found once; its top ten account for around 24%.

This TCR came from a woman aged 30 to 39 with Graves' hyperthyroidism. The gene calls are TRBV11-2 and TRBJ2-7, with 8 bases identical to TRBD2. Source material: blood. In DNA form, the CDR3 reads TGTGCCAGCAGCTTAGGGACGGGACTAGGTTTCCACGAGCAGTACTTC. This translates into CASSLGTGLGFHEQYF.